Listed here are 5 T cell receptor beta chains from one sample, sequenced in a study of identical twins. TCRdb redid the calling of the 5' RACE reads with MiXCR, one entry per CDR3 protein. The sample carries 250,000 or so distinct CDR3 sequences, roughly 7% recorded once. These data were also filed under a second study, of yellow fever vaccine responses in identical twins.

The sequenced sample consisted of memory (CD45RO+) T cells sorted from blood. The source is a woman younger than 35 in good health.

In this sample, this clonotype turned up many times. The chain carries TRBV14 and TRBJ2-3; no reliable D call. Germline lookup yields CDR1 SGHDN and CDR2 FVKESK. The CDR3 loop spans 15 amino acids. Trimming left V 0 bases short and J 2 bases short, with 9 bases between. The chain's CDR3 is CASSQDYPHTDTQYF. CDR3 DNA sequence: TGTGCCAGCAGCCAAGACTACCCACACACAGATACGCAGTATTTT.

At least ten counts were recorded for this clonotype. CDR3 residues: CASSYSNPGTYRSYNEQFF. The CDR3 DNA sequence: TGTGCCAGCAGTTACTCGAATCCCGGGACATATCGCTCCTACAATGAGCAGTTCTTC. The V call is TRBV6-5, the J call TRBJ2-1; TRBD1 might be the D (6 bases). Trimming took off 0 bases at V and 0 bases at J, with 18 bases between the two ends. This CDR3 contains 19 residues. In germline, CDR1 is MNHEY, CDR2 SVGAGI.

Only a few counts were recorded for this clonotype. Here the CDR3 DNA reads TGTGCCAGCAGCGAGCGGGGCCTTCAGCCCCAGCATTTT. Translation: CASSERGLQPQHF. The genes are TRBV9 and TRBJ1-5; D possibly corresponds to TRBD1 (5 bases). The germline V and J ends were trimmed by 3 bases and 6 bases, with 10 bases remaining between them. CDR1 and CDR2 (germline): SGDLS, YYNGEE. The CDR3 sequence is 13 residues long.

The V call is TRBV5-6, the J call TRBJ2-7; D perhaps matches TRBD2 (5 bases). Trimming stripped 3 bases from V and 5 bases from J, with 9 bases between. Germline V lookup: CDR1 SGHDT, CDR2 YYEEEE. CDR3 length: 12 residues. CDR3 sequence: CASSWRPDEQYV. Here the CDR3 DNA reads TGTGCCAGCAGCTGGAGGCCGGACGAGCAGTACGTC.

The chain carries TRBV6-5 and TRBJ2-2; 9 bases align to TRBD2. J was trimmed by 6 bases and V by 0 bases; bases with no gene match: 5. The CDR3 has 16 amino acids. Germline V gene lookup returns CDR1 MNHEY and CDR2 SVGAGI. DNA of the CDR3: TGTGCCAGCAGTTACTCGGGCGGGAGGGGGTCCGGGGAGCTGTTTTTT. This translates into CASSYSGGRGSGELFF.